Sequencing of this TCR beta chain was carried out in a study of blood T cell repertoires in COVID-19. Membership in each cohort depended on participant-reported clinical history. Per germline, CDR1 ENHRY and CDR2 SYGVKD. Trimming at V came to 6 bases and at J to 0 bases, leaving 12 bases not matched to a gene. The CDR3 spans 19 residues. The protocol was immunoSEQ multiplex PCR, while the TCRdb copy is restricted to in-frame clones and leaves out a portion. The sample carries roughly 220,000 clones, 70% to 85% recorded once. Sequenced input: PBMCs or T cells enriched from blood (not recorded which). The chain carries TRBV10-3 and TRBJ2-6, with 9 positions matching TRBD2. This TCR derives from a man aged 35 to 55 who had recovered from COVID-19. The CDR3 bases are TGTGCCATCAGCCCAAAGACTCTAGCGGGGATCTCTGGGGCCAACGTCCTGACTTTC. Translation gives CAISPKTLAGISGANVLTF.